This T cell receptor beta chain was sequenced during a study of radiotherapy plus CTLA-4 blockade in lung cancer. For the study at large: Among enrolled patients, roughly 17% responded and less than 40% achieved disease control.

Study-wide results and caveats: Expansion in blood of tumor-derived TCR clones was seen after radiotherapy plus ipilimumab. Reportedly, early blood T cell clone dynamics best predicted response, with interferon-beta.

For this clone: What it recognizes is unknown.

TCRdb's table, derived via immunoSEQ multiplex PCR, lists solely in-frame clones and lacks some. This sample yields tens of thousands of clones, of which over 55% are seen a single time; roughly 11% belongs to the top ten. Lung cancer patients with chemo-refractory metastatic non-small-cell disease were given focal radiation plus CTLA-4 blockade with ipilimumab. Germline V gene sequence: CDR1 SGHRS, CDR2 YFSETQ. The CDR3 contains 16 residues. Trimming left V 6 bases short and J 1 base short, with 18 bases between. The chain recombines TRBV5-1 with TRBJ2-3; possibly TRBD2 for D (6 bases). The specimen comprised peripheral blood, sampled from a patient treated with radiotherapy plus ipilimumab. This TCR was recovered from a human donor with non-small cell lung cancer who had stable disease on radiotherapy plus ipilimumab. In DNA form, the CDR3 reads TGCGCCAGCAATAGGGACCCGACTAGGGGCACAGATACGCAGTATTTT. Amino acids: CASNRDPTRGTDTQYF. Filled out from reference TRBV5-1 and TRBJ2-3, the complete variable domain reads KAGVTQTPRYLIKTRGQQVTLSCSPISGHRSVSWYQQTPGQGLQFLFEYFSETQRNKGNFPGRFSGRQFSNSRSEMNVSTLELGDSALYLCASNRDPTRGTDTQYFGPGTRLTVL.